This T cell receptor (beta chain) was captured by sequencing in a study of cytomegalovirus exposure and HLA in healthy donors. General study findings and limits: The presence/absence work took it that sequencing depth was about the same across donors.

Details on this clone: Its antigen is undetermined. One end of the junction varies from germline; a read error may be responsible. Other DNA sequences in this specimen translate into the identical CDR3.

In the PCR, 60 Vbeta and 13 Jbeta primers were used. The repertoire was sequenced with immunoSEQ multiplex PCR; TCRdb's copy has only in-frame clones and lacks some. The table has about 170,000 clones, less than 85% seen once. CDR3 length: 19 residues. Germline values: CDR1 SNHLY, CDR2 FYNNEI. The chain has TRBV2 and TRBJ1-6; 9 bases match TRBD1. Source material: PBMCs. This clonotype was obtained from a man aged 18 to 35 in good health and CMV-seronegative. CDR3 coding DNA: TGTGCCAGCAGTGATATTGACAGGGGGGCGAGCTCCTATAATTCACCCCTTCACTTT. Protein product: CASSDIDRGASSYNSPLHF.